This TCR beta chain was documented in a study of control samples from healthy donors and cancer patients. TCRdb's copy holds only in-frame clones and misses some; the assay was immunoSEQ multiplex PCR. The repertoire consists of roughly 170,000 clones, with 70% to 90% occurring once and the leading ten covering roughly 5.3%. This sequence originates from a woman in her 30s in good health. Source material: blood.

The CDR3 DNA reads as TGTGCCAGCAGCTTAGTTCTGGGATTCAACACTGAAGCTTTCTTT. Encoded protein: CASSLVLGFNTEAFF. The gene calls are TRBV7-2 and TRBJ1-1; D gene unclear. Germline V CDR1 and CDR2: SGHTA, FQGNSA. This CDR3 is built from 15 residues. Trimming pared 1 base from V and 2 bases from J, leaving 11 bases between.